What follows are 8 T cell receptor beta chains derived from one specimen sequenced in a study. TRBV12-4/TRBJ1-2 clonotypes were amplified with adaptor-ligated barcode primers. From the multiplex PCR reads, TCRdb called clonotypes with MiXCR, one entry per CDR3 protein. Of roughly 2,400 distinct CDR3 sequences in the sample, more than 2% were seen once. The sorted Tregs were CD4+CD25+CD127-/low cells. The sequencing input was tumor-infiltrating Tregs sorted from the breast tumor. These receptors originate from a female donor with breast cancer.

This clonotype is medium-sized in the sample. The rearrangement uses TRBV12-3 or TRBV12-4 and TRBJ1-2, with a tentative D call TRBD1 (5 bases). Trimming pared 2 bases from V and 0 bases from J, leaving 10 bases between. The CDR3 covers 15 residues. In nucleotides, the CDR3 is TGTGCCAGCAGTTTACGTGACAGAACTAACTATGGCTACACCTTC. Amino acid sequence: CASSLRDRTNYGYTF.

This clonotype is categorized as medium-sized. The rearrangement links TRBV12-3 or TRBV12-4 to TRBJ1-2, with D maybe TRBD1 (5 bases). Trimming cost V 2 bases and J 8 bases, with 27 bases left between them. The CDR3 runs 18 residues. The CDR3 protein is CASSLPGLGTSEFRGYTF. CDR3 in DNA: TGTGCCAGCAGTTTACCAGGGCTTGGTACCTCCGAGTTTAGGGGCTACACCTTC.

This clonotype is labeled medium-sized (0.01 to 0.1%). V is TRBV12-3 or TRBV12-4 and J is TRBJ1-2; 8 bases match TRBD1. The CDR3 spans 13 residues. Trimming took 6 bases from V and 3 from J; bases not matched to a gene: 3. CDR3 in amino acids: CASSPDRDYGYTF. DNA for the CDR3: TGTGCCAGCAGCCCGGACAGGGACTATGGCTACACCTTC.

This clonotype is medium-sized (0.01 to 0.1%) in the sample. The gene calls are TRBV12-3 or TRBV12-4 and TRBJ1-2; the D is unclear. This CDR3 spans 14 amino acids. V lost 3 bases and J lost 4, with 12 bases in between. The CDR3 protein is CASSLSWSFYGYTF. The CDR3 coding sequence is TGTGCCAGCAGTTTGAGTTGGAGTTTCTATGGCTACACCTTC.

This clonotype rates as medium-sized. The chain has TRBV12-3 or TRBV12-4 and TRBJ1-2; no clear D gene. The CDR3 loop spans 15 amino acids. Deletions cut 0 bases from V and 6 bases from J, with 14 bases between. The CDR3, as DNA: TGTGCCAGCAGTTTAGCGCACCCAGGCTTGGATGGCTACACCTTC. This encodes CASSLAHPGLDGYTF.

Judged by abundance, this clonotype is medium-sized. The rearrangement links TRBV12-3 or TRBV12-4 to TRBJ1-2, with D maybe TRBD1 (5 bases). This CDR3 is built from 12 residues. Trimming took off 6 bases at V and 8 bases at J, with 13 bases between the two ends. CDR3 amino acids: CASSRGTQGYTF. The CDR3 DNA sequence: TGTGCCAGCAGCCGAGGGACGCAGGGCTACACCTTC.

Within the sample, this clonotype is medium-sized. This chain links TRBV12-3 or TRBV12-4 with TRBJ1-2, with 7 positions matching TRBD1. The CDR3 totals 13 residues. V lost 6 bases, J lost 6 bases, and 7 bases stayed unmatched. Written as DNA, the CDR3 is TGTGCCAGCAGCAAGACGACAGGGAATGGCTACACCTTC. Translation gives CASSKTTGNGYTF.

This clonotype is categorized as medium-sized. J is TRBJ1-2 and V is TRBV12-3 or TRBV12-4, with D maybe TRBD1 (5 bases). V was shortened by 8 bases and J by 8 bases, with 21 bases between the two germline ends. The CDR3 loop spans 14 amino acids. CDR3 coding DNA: TGTGCCAGCGGACAACAAACTAGAGGCGACGGCTACACCTTC. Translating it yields CASGQQTRGDGYTF.